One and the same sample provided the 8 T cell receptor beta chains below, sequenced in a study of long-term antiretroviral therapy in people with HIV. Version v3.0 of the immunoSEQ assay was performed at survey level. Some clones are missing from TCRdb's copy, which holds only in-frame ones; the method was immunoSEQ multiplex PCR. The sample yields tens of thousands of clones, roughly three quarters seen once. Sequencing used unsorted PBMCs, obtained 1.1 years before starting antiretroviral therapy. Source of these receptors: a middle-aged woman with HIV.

The CDR3 sequence: CASTRRSGGLGDTQYF. DNA of the CDR3: TGTGCCAGCACCCGTAGAAGCGGGGGACTTGGAGATACGCAGTATTTT. This chain connects TRBV7-2 to TRBJ2-3; 8 bases fit TRBD2. Trimming cost V 7 bases and J 5 bases; bases outside gene matches: 14. In germline, CDR1 is SGHTA, CDR2 FQGNSA. The CDR3 spans 16 residues.

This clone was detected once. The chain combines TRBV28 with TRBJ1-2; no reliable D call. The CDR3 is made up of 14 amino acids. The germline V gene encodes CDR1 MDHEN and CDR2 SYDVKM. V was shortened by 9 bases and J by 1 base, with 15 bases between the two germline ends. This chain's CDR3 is CASSVERDNYGYTF. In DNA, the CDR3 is TGTGCCAGTTCAGTAGAAAGAGATAACTATGGCTACACCTTC.

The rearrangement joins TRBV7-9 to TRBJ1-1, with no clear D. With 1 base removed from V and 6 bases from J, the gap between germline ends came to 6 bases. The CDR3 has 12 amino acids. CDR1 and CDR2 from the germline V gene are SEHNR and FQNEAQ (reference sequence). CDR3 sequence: CASSLEGPEAFF. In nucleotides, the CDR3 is TGTGCCAGCAGCTTAGAAGGCCCTGAAGCTTTCTTT.

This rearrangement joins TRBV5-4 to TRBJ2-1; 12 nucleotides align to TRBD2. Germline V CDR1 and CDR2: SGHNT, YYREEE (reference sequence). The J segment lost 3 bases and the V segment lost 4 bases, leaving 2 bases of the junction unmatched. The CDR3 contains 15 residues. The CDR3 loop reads CASSQTSGGYNEQFF. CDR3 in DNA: TGTGCCAGCAGCCAGACTAGCGGGGGCTACAATGAGCAGTTCTTC.

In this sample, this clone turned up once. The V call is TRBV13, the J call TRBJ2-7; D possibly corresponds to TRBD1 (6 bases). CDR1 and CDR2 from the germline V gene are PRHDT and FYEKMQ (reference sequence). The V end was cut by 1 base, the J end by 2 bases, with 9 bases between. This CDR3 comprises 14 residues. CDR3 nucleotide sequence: TGTGCCAGCAGCTTAGACAGGGACCCCTACGAGCAGTACTTC. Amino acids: CASSLDRDPYEQYF.

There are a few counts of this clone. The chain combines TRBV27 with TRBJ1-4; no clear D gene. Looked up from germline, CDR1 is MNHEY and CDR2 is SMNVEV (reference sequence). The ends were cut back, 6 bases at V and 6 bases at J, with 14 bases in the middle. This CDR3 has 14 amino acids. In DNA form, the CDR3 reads TGTGCCAGCAGCCCGACCGCCGGCGATGAAAAACTGTTTTTT. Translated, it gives CASSPTAGDEKLFF. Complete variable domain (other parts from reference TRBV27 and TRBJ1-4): EAQVTQNPRYLITVTGKKLTVTCSQNMNHEYMSWYRQDPGLGLRQIYYSMNVEVTDKGDVPEGYKVSRKEKRNFPLILESPSPNQTSLYFCASSPTAGDEKLFFGSGTQLSVL.

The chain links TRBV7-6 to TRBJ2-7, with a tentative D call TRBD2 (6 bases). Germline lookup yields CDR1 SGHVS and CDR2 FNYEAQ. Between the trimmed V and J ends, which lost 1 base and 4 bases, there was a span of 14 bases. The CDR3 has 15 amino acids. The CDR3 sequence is CASSLGFSGRYEQYF. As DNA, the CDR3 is TGTGCCAGCAGCTTAGGGTTCTCAGGGAGGTACGAGCAGTACTTC.

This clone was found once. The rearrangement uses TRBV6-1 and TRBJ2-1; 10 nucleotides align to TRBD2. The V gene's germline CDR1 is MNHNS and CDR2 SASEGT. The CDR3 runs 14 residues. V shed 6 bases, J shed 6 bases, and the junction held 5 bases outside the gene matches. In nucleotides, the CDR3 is TGTGCCAGCAGGGGACTAGCGCCCTTCAATGAGCAGTTCTTC. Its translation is CASRGLAPFNEQFF.